The next 14 T cell receptor beta chains were all read from a single sample in a study of OX40 agonist ivuxolimab in advanced cancers. Profiling relied on immunoSEQ multiplex PCR, and the TCRdb table lists in-frame clones only, not all of them. The sample lists tens of thousands of clones; about 92% were seen once. Sequencing was performed on CD4+ or CD8+ T cells sorted from blood, taken in a trial of the OX40 agonist ivuxolimab. The receptors come from an adult with an advanced solid tumor such as melanoma, head and neck, liver or kidney cancer.

The chain uses TRBV16 and TRBJ1-1; the D gene is possibly TRBD1 (6 bases). CDR1 is KGHSY and CDR2 is FQNENV in the germline V gene. CDR3 length: 13 residues. Trimming left V 1 base short and J 4 bases short, with 7 bases between. This CDR3 is CASSQLQGTEAFF. In nucleotides, the CDR3 is TGTGCCAGCAGCCAATTACAGGGCACTGAAGCTTTCTTT.

The chain links TRBV5-1 to TRBJ2-7, with 7 positions matching TRBD1. The germline CDR1 and CDR2 sequences are SGHRS and YFSETQ. The CDR3 extends over 16 amino acids. J lost 2 bases, V lost 0 bases, and 8 bases had no gene match. Written as DNA, the CDR3 is TGCGCCAGCAGCTTGGGGTGGGGGACAGAAACCTACGAGCAGTACTTC. It yields the protein CASSLGWGTETYEQYF. Full variable domain (outside the CDR3, taken from reference TRBV5-1 and TRBJ2-7): KAGVTQTPRYLIKTRGQQVTLSCSPISGHRSVSWYQQTPGQGLQFLFEYFSETQRNKGNFPGRFSGRQFSNSRSEMNVSTLELGDSALYLCASSLGWGTETYEQYFGPGTRLTVT.

This clone was counted a single time. The CDR3 protein is CASSESTDRTTGELFF. The CDR3, as DNA: TGCGCCAGCAGTGAGTCGACGGACAGAACGACCGGGGAGCTGTTTTTT. The chain has TRBV10-1 and TRBJ2-2; a weak D match, TRBD1 (6 bases). Trimming took off 0 bases at V and 5 bases at J, with 13 bases between the two ends. Germline CDR1 WNHNN, CDR2 SYGVQD (reference sequence). CDR3 length: 16 residues.

This chain connects TRBV27 to TRBJ2-6, with TRBD1 identical over 8 bases. J was trimmed by 2 bases and V by 6 bases; bases with no gene match: 6. CDR3 size: 16 residues. The germline V gene encodes CDR1 MNHEY and CDR2 SMNVEV (reference sequence). The CDR3 is CASSDRGPAGANVLTF. In DNA form, the CDR3 reads TGTGCCAGCAGCGACAGGGGTCCTGCTGGGGCCAACGTCCTGACTTTC.

This rearrangement joins TRBV5-8 to TRBJ2-3, with D uncertain. This CDR3 comprises 15 residues. Germline CDR1 is SGHTS and CDR2 is YDEGEE. The V and J ends lost 0 bases and 2 bases respectively, with 10 bases between them. CDR3 coding DNA: TGTGCCAGCAGCTTGGGGCAGGTGGACACAGATACGCAGTATTTT. It specifies CASSLGQVDTDTQYF.

The J gene is TRBJ2-7, the V gene TRBV7-6; D gene ambiguous. This CDR3 has 14 residues. The V end lost 1 base, the J end lost 3 bases, and 10 bases lay between the germline ends. Germline CDR1 and CDR2: SGHVS and FNYEAQ. DNA for the CDR3: TGTGCCAGCAGCTTAGTCGCCAACTACTACGAGCAGTACTTC. This sequence encodes CASSLVANYYEQYF.

The gene calls are TRBV11-3 and TRBJ2-7; 7 nucleotides line up with TRBD1. Trimming at V came to 5 bases and at J to 4 bases, leaving 5 bases not matched to a gene. CDR3 length: 13 residues. Looked up from germline, CDR1 is SGHNT and CDR2 is YENEEA. CDR3 sequence: CASSPGGPYEQYF. The CDR3 DNA sequence: TGTGCCAGCAGCCCAGGGGGTCCTTACGAGCAGTACTTC. The full variable domain, rest sourced from reference TRBV11-3 and TRBJ2-7, is EAGVVQSPRYKIIEKKQPVAFWCNPISGHNTLYWYLQNLGQGPELLIRYENEEAVDDSQLPKDRFSAERLKGVDSTLKIQPAELGDSAVYLCASSPGGPYEQYFGPGTRLTVT.

The chain has TRBV4-2 and TRBJ2-1; TRBD2 matches at 11 bases. This CDR3 region has 15 residues. Germline assignment: CDR1 LGHNA and CDR2 YNFKEQ. With V trimmed by 4 bases and J by 7 bases, 6 bases remained unmatched. The CDR3 nucleotides are TGTGCCAGCAGCCCGACTAGCGGGAACCTTAATGAGCAGTTCTTC. Its translation is CASSPTSGNLNEQFF.

This CDR3 reads CASSGMMDTEAFF. DNA of the CDR3: TGTGCCAGCAGCGGTATGATGGACACTGAAGCTTTCTTT. V usage is TRBV25-1 and J usage is TRBJ1-1; D call uncertain. CDR1 MGHDK and CDR2 SYGVNS come from the germline V gene. Trimming stripped 6 bases from V and 3 bases from J, with 11 bases between. The CDR3 length is 13 residues. The variable domain in full, with the rest retrieved from reference TRBV25-1 and TRBJ1-1, is EADIYQTPRYLVIGTGKKITLECSQTMGHDKMYWYQQDPGMELHLIHYSYGVNSTEKGDLSSESTVSRIRTEHFPLTLESARPSHTSQYLCASSGMMDTEAFFGQGTRLTVV.

Comment on this clone: The sample carries other DNA sequences with the same CDR3. The rearrangement links TRBV27 to TRBJ2-7, with D tentatively TRBD1 (5 bases). V gave up 3 bases and J gave up 0 bases, with 6 bases separating them. CDR1 and CDR2 (germline): MNHEY, SMNVEV (reference sequence). The CDR3 is made up of 13 amino acids. The chain's CDR3 is CASSFTGSYEQYF. The CDR3, as DNA: TGTGCCAGCAGTTTTACAGGCTCCTACGAGCAGTACTTC.

The chain employs TRBV15 and TRBJ2-5, with D perhaps matching TRBD1 or TRBD2 (5 bases each). There are 14 residues in the CDR3. The V end was cut by 3 bases, the J end by 4 bases, with 12 bases between. CDR1 is LNHNV and CDR2 is YYDKDF in the germline V gene (reference sequence). CDR3 bases: TGTGCCACCAGCAGGGGACGGCTCGGAGAGACCCAGTACTTC. It encodes CATSRGRLGETQYF.

The V call is TRBV11-2, the J call TRBJ1-6; weak D call: TRBD1 (6 bases). Germline V gene sequence: CDR1 SGHAT, CDR2 FQNNGV. This CDR3 is 15 amino acids long. The V and J ends lost 3 bases and 3 bases respectively, with 9 bases between them. The chain's CDR3 is CASSFHRVYNSPLHF. DNA of the CDR3: TGTGCCAGCAGCTTCCACAGGGTCTATAATTCACCCCTCCACTTT.

The chain employs TRBV14 and TRBJ1-6; D might be TRBD1 (6 bases). The ends were cut back, 4 bases at V and 0 bases at J, with 16 bases in the middle. The CDR3 consists of 18 residues. Germline CDR1 reads SGHDN; CDR2 reads FVKESK. The CDR3: CASSLRGGAPSYNSPLHF. DNA for the CDR3: TGTGCCAGCAGCCTAAGAGGGGGAGCACCCTCCTATAATTCACCCCTCCACTTT.

V and J are TRBV13 and TRBJ2-7; 7 positions match TRBD2. Trimming cost V 5 bases and J 3 bases; bases outside gene matches: 10. The length of the CDR3 is 15 residues. Looked up from germline, CDR1 is PRHDT and CDR2 is FYEKMQ (reference sequence). This CDR3 reads CASSSLGAGDYEQYF. DNA of the CDR3: TGTGCCAGCAGCAGTTTAGGGGCGGGGGACTACGAGCAGTACTTC.